This entry features one T cell receptor (beta chain) sequence. Authors' processing steps: Using reference gene primer amplification, nucleated cell counts were estimated. The data were produced by immunoSEQ multiplex PCR, yet TCRdb's version contains in-frame clones alone and is incomplete. D and trimming come from the DNA, and the V and J calls and clone size come from that table. The sample gives around 200,000 clones, more than 75% of which show up once; 3.5% to 4.5% is in the top ten. This sample is drawn from a study of blood T cell repertoires in COVID-19. Looking at the study overall: Acute and convalescent COVID-19 specimens originated in the United States, Italy and Spain. The analysed material was cDNA or gDNA that came from T cells, B-cell-depleted T cells, or PBMCs.

Germline values: CDR1 LNHDA, CDR2 SQIVND (reference sequence). The CDR3 loop spans 14 amino acids. V was clipped by 7 bases and J by 5 bases; unmatched bases: 8. Sequencing was carried out using peripheral blood. This rearrangement joins TRBV19 to TRBJ1-5; 7 positions agree with TRBD1. The source of this sequence is a man over 45 with acute or convalescent COVID-19. CDR3 sequence reads: CASTPTQGDQPQHF. For the CDR3, the DNA is TGTGCCAGTACCCCAACCCAGGGGGATCAGCCCCAGCATTTT.